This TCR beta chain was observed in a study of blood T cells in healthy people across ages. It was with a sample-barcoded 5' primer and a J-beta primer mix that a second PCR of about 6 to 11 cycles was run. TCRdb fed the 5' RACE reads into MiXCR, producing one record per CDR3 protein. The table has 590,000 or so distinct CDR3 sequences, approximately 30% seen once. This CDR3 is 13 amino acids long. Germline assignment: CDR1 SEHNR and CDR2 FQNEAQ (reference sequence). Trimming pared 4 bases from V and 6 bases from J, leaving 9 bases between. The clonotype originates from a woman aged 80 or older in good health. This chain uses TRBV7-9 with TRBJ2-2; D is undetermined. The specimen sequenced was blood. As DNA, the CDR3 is TGTGCCAGCAGCTCAGACGGCCCCGGGGAGCTGTTTTTT. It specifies CASSSDGPGELFF.